A selection of T cell receptor beta chains follows, all from one sample in a study of blood T cell repertoires in COVID-19. This table comes from immunoSEQ multiplex PCR, and its TCRdb copy is limited to in-frame clones, with some not included. The sample shows hundreds of thousands of clones, 90% of them seen only once. Source material: PBMCs or T cells enriched from blood (not recorded which). These receptors all come from a woman between 18 and 29 years old with acute COVID-19. Each CDR3 is given with its conserved first and last residue. A D gene is named only where the DNA matches it firmly. Only part of the rows carry a size: once, few, many, or a class if the clone is expanded.

TRBJ2-7 | TRBV4-1 | . | TRBD2 | 20 | CASSPLFGAGVSLYPYEQYF | TGCGCCAGCAGCCCCCTCTTTGGGGCGGGAGTATCACTGTACCCCTACGAGCAGTACTTC
TRBJ2-2 | TRBV5-1 | . | TRBD1 | 13 | CAAGTENTGELFF | TGCGCCGCAGGGACAGAGAACACCGGGGAGCTGTTTTTT
TRBJ1-6 | TRBV27 | . | TRBD1 | 14 | CASSLWDRHYILHF | TGTGCCAGCAGTTTATGGGACAGACACTACATCCTCCACTTT
TRBJ2-1 | TRBV11-3 | . | TRBD2 | 15 | CASSLGLATYNEQFF | TGTGCCAGCAGCTTGGGACTAGCGACCTACAATGAGCAGTTCTTC
TRBJ2-1 | TRBV2 | . | TRBD2 | 15 | CASRPPAGGPGEQFF | TGTGCCAGCAGACCGCCAGCGGGAGGGCCCGGTGAGCAGTTCTTC
TRBJ2-7 | TRBV28 | . | TRBD2 | 16 | CASSSPLAGVGYEQYF | TGTGCCAGCAGCTCCCCCCTAGCGGGAGTAGGCTACGAGCAGTACTTC
TRBJ2-7 | TRBV29-1 | . | TRBD1 | 16 | CSVEGWTGGTYYEQYF | TGCAGCGTTGAAGGGTGGACAGGGGGTACATACTACGAGCAGTACTTC
TRBJ2-3 | TRBV7-9 | . | . | 14 | CASSLLVGMDTQYF | TGTGCCAGCAGCTTACTCGTGGGCATGGATACGCAGTATTTT
TRBJ1-2 | TRBV3-1/TRBV3-2 | . | . | 14 | CASSQAGVNYGYTF | TGTGCCAGCAGCCAGGCGGGGGTTAACTATGGCTACACCTTC
TRBJ1-4 | TRBV28 | once | . | 14 | CASLGPTTNEKLFF | TGTGCCAGTTTGGGGCCCACAACTAATGAAAAACTGTTTTTT
TRBJ2-3 | TRBV7-8 | once | . | 13 | CASSLGGTDTQYF | TGTGCCAGCAGCTTAGGCGGCACAGATACGCAGTATTTT
TRBJ1-2 | TRBV18 | . | . | 17 | CASSPRADSPTNYGYTF | TGTGCCAGCTCACCACGGGCGGACAGCCCAACTAACTATGGCTACACCTTC
TRBJ1-1 | TRBV2 | . | . | 14 | CASSYDRENTEAFF | TGTGCCAGCAGTTACGACAGAGAGAACACTGAAGCTTTCTTT
TRBJ2-1 | TRBV30 | . | TRBD2 | 14 | CAWSVRLAGDEQFF | TGTGCCTGGAGTGTACGGCTAGCGGGAGATGAGCAGTTCTTC
TRBJ1-3 | TRBV7-9 | . | . | 16 | CASSIRTDLGGNTIYF | TGTGCCAGCAGCATCCGGACAGACCTAGGTGGAAACACCATATATTTT
TRBJ1-1 | TRBV5-1 | . | TRBD1 | 16 | CASSLAGTGAATEAFF | TGCGCCAGCAGCTTGGCCGGGACAGGTGCCGCGACTGAAGCTTTCTTT
TRBJ2-7 | TRBV28 | . | . | 15 | CASSFPSGESYEQYF | TGTGCCAGCAGTTTTCCCTCCGGAGAGTCCTACGAGCAGTACTTC
TRBJ2-7 | TRBV28 | . | TRBD1 | 15 | CASRPTGPSSYEQYF | TGTGCCAGCAGGCCGACAGGGCCGAGCTCCTACGAGCAGTACTTC
TRBJ2-7 | TRBV2 | . | . | 15 | CASSEVGGNPGEQYF | TGTGCCAGCAGTGAAGTGGGGGGAAACCCAGGGGAGCAGTACTTC
TRBJ2-7 | TRBV7-9 | . | . | 17 | CASSLGLGAGVSYEQYF | TGTGCCAGCAGCTTAGGACTTGGAGCAGGGGTTTCCTACGAGCAGTACTTC
TRBJ1-1 | TRBV5-4 | . | . | 15 | CASSFYRPMNTEAFF | TGTGCCAGCAGCTTTTACAGGCCCATGAACACTGAAGCTTTCTTT
TRBJ2-1 | TRBV3-1/TRBV3-2 | . | TRBD2 | 15 | CASTVGTSGFNEQFF | TGTGCCAGCACGGTTGGGACTAGCGGGTTTAACGAGCAGTTCTTC
TRBJ2-5 | TRBV3-1/TRBV3-2 | . | TRBD1 | 14 | CASSQGQGKETQYF | TGTGCCAGCAGCCAAGGACAGGGTAAAGAGACCCAGTACTTC
TRBJ2-7 | TRBV6-6 | . | . | 17 | CASSQQPRSSRTYEQYF | TGTGCCAGCAGTCAACAACCCCGCTCTTCCCGAACCTACGAGCAGTACTTC
TRBJ2-7 | TRBV19 | once | TRBD1 | 13 | CASRGQGLYEQYF | TGTGCCAGTAGAGGACAGGGTTTATACGAGCAGTACTTC
TRBJ2-1 | TRBV7-8 | once | . | 15 | CASSLSPTGLHEQFF | TGTGCCAGCAGCTTAAGCCCAACGGGGTTGCATGAGCAGTTCTTC
TRBJ2-7 | TRBV9 | few | TRBD2 | 14 | CASSYSGSSYEQYF | TGTGCCAGCAGCTATAGCGGGAGCTCCTACGAGCAGTACTTC
TRBJ2-5 | TRBV5-4 | . | TRBD2 | 17 | CASSLGDGGGPQETQYF | TGTGCCAGCAGCTTGGGGGACGGCGGGGGGCCTCAAGAGACCCAGTACTTC
TRBJ2-4 | TRBV2 | . | . | 13 | CASSVTGMNIQYF | TGCGCCAGCAGTGTAACAGGGATGAACATTCAGTACTTC
TRBJ2-7 | TRBV19 | . | TRBD2 | 16 | CASSKTGLAGGYEQYF | TGTGCCAGTAGTAAAACGGGACTAGCGGGTGGCTACGAGCAGTACTTC
TRBJ2-7 | TRBV9 | . | . | 14 | CASSVHTDSYEQYF | TGTGCCAGCAGCGTCCATACGGACAGCTACGAGCAGTACTTC
TRBJ2-1 | TRBV6-5 | . | . | 14 | CASSYSGLASEQFF | TGTGCCAGCAGTTACTCCGGGCTAGCGAGTGAGCAGTTCTTC
TRBJ1-3 | TRBV3-1/TRBV3-2 | . | TRBD1 | 15 | CASSHTGDSGNTIYF | TGTGCCAGCAGCCACACAGGGGACTCTGGAAACACCATATATTTT
TRBJ1-1 | TRBV30 | . | . | 11 | CAWKGGASAFF | TGTGCCTGGAAAGGGGGGGCGAGCGCTTTCTTT
TRBJ2-7 | TRBV6-5 | . | TRBD1 | 13 | CASRQGVLHEQYF | TGTGCCAGCAGACAGGGGGTCCTCCACGAGCAGTACTTC
TRBJ2-1 | TRBV5-1 | . | TRBD2 | 15 | CASRPTSAPSHEQFF | TGCGCCAGCAGGCCCACTAGCGCCCCCAGTCATGAGCAGTTCTTC
TRBJ1-2 | TRBV6-5 | . | . | 12 | CASREGRGGYTF | TGTGCCAGCAGAGAGGGTCGCGGGGGCTACACCTTC
TRBJ2-1 | TRBV10-3 | . | . | 15 | CAVSRGEASYNEQFF | TGTGCCGTCTCACGAGGGGAGGCCTCCTACAATGAGCAGTTCTTC
TRBJ1-2 | TRBV7-8 | . | . | 14 | CASSLGQGERGYTF | TGTGCCAGCAGCTTAGGGCAGGGTGAGAGGGGCTACACCTTC
TRBJ2-3 | TRBV18 | . | . | 14 | CASSPLFESDTQYF | TGTGCCAGCTCACCCCTCTTCGAGTCAGATACGCAGTATTTT
TRBJ1-1 | TRBV27 | once | TRBD1 | 16 | CASSSTHRGLRTEAFF | TGTGCCAGCAGTTCGACCCACAGGGGATTGCGGACTGAAGCTTTCTTT
TRBJ2-6 | TRBV19 | . | TRBD1 | 18 | CASTFRGTGISGANVLTF | TGTGCCAGCACGTTTCGTGGGACAGGTATCTCTGGGGCCAACGTCCTGACTTTC
TRBJ2-7 | TRBV12-2 | . | . | 15 | CASRLWGVGTYEQYF | .
TRBJ1-2 | TRBV30 | . | TRBD1 | 16 | CAWSVQWSGGEGGYTF | TGTGCCTGGAGTGTACAATGGTCAGGGGGCGAGGGTGGCTACACCTTC
TRBJ2-2 | TRBV6-5 | . | . | 14 | CASSYERGTGELFF | TGTGCCAGCAGTTACGAGCGAGGCACCGGGGAGCTGTTTTTT
TRBJ2-1 | TRBV29-1 | . | TRBD2 | 13 | CSVEGLDGNEQFF | TGCAGCGTGGAAGGACTAGATGGAAATGAGCAGTTCTTC
TRBJ2-7 | TRBV7-6 | . | TRBD2 | 14 | CASSSRTSTGEQYF | TGTGCCAGCAGCTCCCGGACTAGTACGGGCGAGCAGTACTTC
TRBJ1-6 | TRBV7-2 | . | TRBD1 | 15 | CASSLGQGENSPLHF | TGTGCCAGCAGCTTGGGACAGGGAGAAAATTCACCCCTCCACTTT
TRBJ2-7 | TRBV7-8 | . | TRBD1 | 16 | CASSLTGTGISYEQYF | TGTGCCAGCAGCTTGACCGGGACAGGGATTTCCTACGAGCAGTACTTC
TRBJ2-2 | TRBV14 | . | . | 11 | CASSLYGELFF | TGTGCCAGCAGCCTTTACGGGGAGCTGTTTTTT